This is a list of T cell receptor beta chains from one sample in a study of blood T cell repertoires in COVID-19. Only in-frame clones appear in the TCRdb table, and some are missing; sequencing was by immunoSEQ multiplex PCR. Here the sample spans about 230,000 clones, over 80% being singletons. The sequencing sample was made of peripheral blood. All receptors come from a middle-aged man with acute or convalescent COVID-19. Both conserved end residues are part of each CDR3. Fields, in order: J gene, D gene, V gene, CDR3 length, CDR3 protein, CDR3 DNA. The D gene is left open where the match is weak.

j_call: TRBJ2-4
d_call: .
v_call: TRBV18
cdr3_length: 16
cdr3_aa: CASSPGTGLAKNIQYF
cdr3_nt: TGTGCCAGCTCACCAGGAACAGGGCTAGCCAAAAACATTCAGTACTTC

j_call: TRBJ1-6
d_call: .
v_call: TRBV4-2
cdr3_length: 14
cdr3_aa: CASSQDAGDSPLHF
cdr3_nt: TGTGCCAGCAGCCAAGACGCGGGGGATTCACCCCTCCACTTT

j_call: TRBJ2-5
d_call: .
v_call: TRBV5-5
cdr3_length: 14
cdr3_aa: CASSFQGLLGTQYF
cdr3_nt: TGTGCCAGCAGCTTCCAGGGCCTCCTGGGGACCCAGTACTTC

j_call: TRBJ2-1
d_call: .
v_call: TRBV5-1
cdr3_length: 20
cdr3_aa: CASSLSEGVSPSSSYNEQFF
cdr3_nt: TGCGCCAGCAGCTTGTCCGAGGGTGTCTCCCCGTCGAGCTCCTACAATGAGCAGTTCTTC

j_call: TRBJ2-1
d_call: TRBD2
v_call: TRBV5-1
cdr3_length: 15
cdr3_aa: CASSLASGSYNEQFF
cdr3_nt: TGCGCCAGCAGCTTGGCTAGCGGGTCCTACAATGAGCAGTTCTTC

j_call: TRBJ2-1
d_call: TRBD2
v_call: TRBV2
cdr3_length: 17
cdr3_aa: CASNARTLTSGIREQFF
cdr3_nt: TGTGCCAGCAATGCTCGAACGTTGACTAGCGGGATAAGGGAGCAGTTCTTC

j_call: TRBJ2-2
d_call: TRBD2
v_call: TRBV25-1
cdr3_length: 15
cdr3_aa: CASSPSGRQTGELFF
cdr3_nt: TGTGCCAGCAGTCCTAGCGGGAGGCAGACCGGGGAGCTGTTTTTT

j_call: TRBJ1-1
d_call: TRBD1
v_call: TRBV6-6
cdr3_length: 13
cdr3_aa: CASSYSGQGVAFF
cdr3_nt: TGTGCCAGCAGTTACTCAGGACAGGGCGTAGCTTTCTTT

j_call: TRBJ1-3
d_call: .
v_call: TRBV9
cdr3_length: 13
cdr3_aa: CASSGGQGDTIYF
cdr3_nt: TGTGCCAGCAGCGGGGGACAAGGAGACACCATATATTTT

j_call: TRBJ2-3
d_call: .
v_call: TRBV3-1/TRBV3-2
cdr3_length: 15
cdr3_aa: CASSQDGAGSDTQYF
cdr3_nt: TGTGCCAGCAGCCAAGATGGGGCAGGTTCAGATACGCAGTATTTT